This TCR beta chain originates from a study of radiotherapy plus CTLA-4 blockade in lung cancer. This CDR3 has 16 amino acids. V shed 1 base and J 6 bases; nucleotides not matched to a gene: 9. Germline lookup yields CDR1 SNHLY and CDR2 FYNNEI. Clones were read by immunoSEQ multiplex PCR, and TCRdb kept only the in-frame ones, dropping some. Among tens of thousands of clones listed, 85% were seen once. The chain uses TRBV2 and TRBJ2-1; 7 bases line up with TRBD2. Source: peripheral blood, taken from a patient treated with radiotherapy plus ipilimumab. This TCR derives from a human donor with non-small cell lung cancer who had stable disease on radiotherapy plus ipilimumab. The CDR3 sequence is CASSEGFGRSGNEQFF. CDR3 bases: TGTGCCAGCAGTGAAGGCTTCGGGAGGTCGGGCAATGAGCAGTTCTTC.